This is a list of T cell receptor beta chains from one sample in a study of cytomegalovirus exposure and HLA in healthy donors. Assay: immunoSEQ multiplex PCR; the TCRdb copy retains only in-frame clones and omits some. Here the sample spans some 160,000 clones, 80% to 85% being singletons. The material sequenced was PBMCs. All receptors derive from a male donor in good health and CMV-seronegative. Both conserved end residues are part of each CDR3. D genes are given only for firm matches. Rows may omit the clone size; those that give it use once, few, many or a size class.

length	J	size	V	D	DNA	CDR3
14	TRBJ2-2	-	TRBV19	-	TGTGCCAGTAGTATAAGGACAGTCACCGGGGAGCTGTTTTTT	CASSIRTVTGELFF
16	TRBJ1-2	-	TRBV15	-	TGTGCCACCAGCCGGTTCTTGGGGGCCCCTAACTATGGCTACACCTTC	CATSRFLGAPNYGYTF
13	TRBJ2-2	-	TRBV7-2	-	TGTGCCAGCAGCCGGAGCTCCTCCGGGGAGCTGTTTTTT	CASSRSSSGELFF
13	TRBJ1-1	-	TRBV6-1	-	TGTGCCAGCAGTGTTCAGGAGAACACTGAAGCTTTCTTT	CASSVQENTEAFF
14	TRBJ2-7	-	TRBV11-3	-	TGTGCCAGCAGCTTAGGTCACGGAGACTACGAGCAGTACTTC	CASSLGHGDYEQYF
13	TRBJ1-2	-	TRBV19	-	TGTGCCAGTAGTACAGGGATCAGCTATGGCTACACCTTC	CASSTGISYGYTF
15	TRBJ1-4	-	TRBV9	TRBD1	TGTGCCAGCAGCATCTTAACAGGGGTCGGAGAAAAACTGTTTTTT	CASSILTGVGEKLFF
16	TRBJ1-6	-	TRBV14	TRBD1	TGTGCCAGCAGCCAGTATGGAGACAGGGGAGATTCACCCCTCCACTTT	CASSQYGDRGDSPLHF
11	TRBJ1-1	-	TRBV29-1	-	TGCAGCGTCCACCAGACTCTGCGGGCTTTCTTT	CSVHQTLRAFF
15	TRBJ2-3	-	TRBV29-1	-	TGCAGCGTTGAATTAACGGGAGCCACCACAGATACGCAGTATTTT	CSVELTGATTDTQYF
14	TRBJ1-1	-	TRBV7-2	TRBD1	TGTGCCAGCAGCGTTAGACAGGGTAACACTGAAGCTTTCTTT	CASSVRQGNTEAFF
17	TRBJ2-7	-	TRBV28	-	TGTGCCAGCAGTTTAGCAGGGAAGGCGGGGCCCTCCTACGAGCAGTACTTC	CASSLAGKAGPSYEQYF
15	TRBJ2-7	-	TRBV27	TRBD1	TGTGCCAGCAGTACTAGACAGGGGCGTTTAGCCGAGCAGTACTTC	CASSTRQGRLAEQYF
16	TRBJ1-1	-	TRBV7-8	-	TGTGCCAGCAGCTTCCGGGACGCCCGGGAGGATCCTGAAGCTTTCTTT	CASSFRDAREDPEAFF
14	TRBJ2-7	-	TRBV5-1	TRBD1	TGCGCCAGCAGCCTGGGACAGCCCTCCTACGAGCAGTACTTC	CASSLGQPSYEQYF
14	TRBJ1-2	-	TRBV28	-	TGTGCCAGCAGTCCCCCCGGGATCCCCTATGGCTACACCTTC	CASSPPGIPYGYTF
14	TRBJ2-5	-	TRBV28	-	TGTGCCAGCAGCCCACGAACCAGAGGGGAGACCCAGTACTTC	CASSPRTRGETQYF
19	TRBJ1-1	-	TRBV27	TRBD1	TGTGCCAGCAGTCCTTCCCACAGGGGGGTGCTTTACATGAACACTGAAGCTTTCTTT	CASSPSHRGVLYMNTEAFF
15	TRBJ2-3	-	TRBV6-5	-	TGTGCCACCGCCGTAACCCCAGGGGCCGTGGATACGCAGTATTTT	CATAVTPGAVDTQYF
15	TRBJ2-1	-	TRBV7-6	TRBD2	TGTGCCAGCAGCTTAGCGGGGGGGAATAACAATGAGCAGTTCTTC	CASSLAGGNNNEQFF
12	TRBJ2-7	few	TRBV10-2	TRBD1	TGCGCCAGCTATCCAGACAGGGACGAGCAGTACTTC	CASYPDRDEQYF
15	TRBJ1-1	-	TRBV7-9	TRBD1	TGTGCCAGCAGCTTAGGCGGACAGGGGGCAACTGAAGCTTTCTTT	CASSLGGQGATEAFF
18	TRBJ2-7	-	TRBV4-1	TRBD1	TGCGCCAGCAGCCCCCTTGGGACAGCTAAATTGGCTAGCTACGAGCAGTACTTC	CASSPLGTAKLASYEQYF
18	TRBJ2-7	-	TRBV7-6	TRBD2	TGTGCCAGCAGCTCGGGACTAGCGGGAGGACTAAACTCCTACGAGCAGTACTTC	CASSSGLAGGLNSYEQYF
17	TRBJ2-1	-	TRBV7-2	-	TGTGCCAGCAGCTTAAGTAGCGGCCCGAGCTCCTACAATGAGCAGTTCTTC	CASSLSSGPSSYNEQFF
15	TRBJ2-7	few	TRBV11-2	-	TGTGCCAGCAGCCTTTTCCTTAGGGGGGGAAACGAGCAGTACTTC	CASSLFLRGGNEQYF
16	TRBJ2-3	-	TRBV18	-	TGTGCCAGCCCACCAATTTTGAGGGCGCACACAGATACGCAGTATTTT	CASPPILRAHTDTQYF
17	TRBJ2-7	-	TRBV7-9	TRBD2	TGTTCCAGCAGCCAACCAGGGGCGGGACTAGCGGGGGGAATCGATTACTTC	CSSSQPGAGLAGGIDYF
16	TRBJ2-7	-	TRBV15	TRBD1	TGTGCCACCAGCAGAGATATCTCGGGACAGGGCCACGAGCAGTACTTC	CATSRDISGQGHEQYF
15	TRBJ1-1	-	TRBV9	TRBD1	TGTGCCAGCAGCGAAGGACAGGGATGGGGCACTGAAGCTTTCTTT	CASSEGQGWGTEAFF
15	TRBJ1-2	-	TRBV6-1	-	TGTGCCAGCAAGTCTTTGCAGGGCCAAGGGTATGGCTACACCTTC	CASKSLQGQGYGYTF
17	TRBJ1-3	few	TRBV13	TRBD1	TGTGCCAGCAGCTTAGGGACAGGGGCTTACTCTGGAAACACCATATATTTT	CASSLGTGAYSGNTIYF
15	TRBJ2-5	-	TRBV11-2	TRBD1	TGTGCCAGCAGCTTAGAGACAGGGATGAGTGAGACCCAGTACTTC	CASSLETGMSETQYF
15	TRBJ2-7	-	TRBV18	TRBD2	TGTGCCAGCTCACCAGCTAGCGGGGGGGCCTACGAGCAGTACTTC	CASSPASGGAYEQYF
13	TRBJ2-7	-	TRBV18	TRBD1	TGTGCCAGCTCGTCGGGACAGTCCTACGAGCAGTACTTC	CASSSGQSYEQYF
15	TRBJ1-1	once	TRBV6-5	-	TGTGCCAGCAGTTACTCACAGGCCCTTAGCACTGAAGCTTTCTTT	CASSYSQALSTEAFF